In this sample, the clone carrying this T cell receptor (beta chain) turned up a few times. Individual cDNA molecules (in the library) carried attached unique molecular identifiers. MiXCR, applied by TCRdb to the RACE reads, yields one record per CDR3 protein. The sample holds about 120,000 distinct CDR3 sequences; around 11% are singletons and the top ten take over 2%. The data derive from a study of human T cells and chemical hapten exposure. Overall study context: While the approximately 23-week study was under way, patients received diphenylcyclopropenone on the scalp every week. Chiefly female patients presented with alopecia areata, totalis or universalis.

Germline lookup yields CDR1 SGHRS and CDR2 YFSETQ. CDR3 size: 15 residues. V was cut by 1 base and J by 6 bases, with 13 bases left in between. Time point specified: patch test 3, about 24 weeks after DPC sensitization. The treatment was: therapeutic diphenylcyclopropenone sensitization with weekly scalp DPC. This clonotype originated in a woman aged 45-60 years with alopecia areata. Some clones in this sample may be carry-over from other donors' samples. The chain combines TRBV5-1 with TRBJ2-2; maybe TRBD1 (6 bases). The input for sequencing was whole blood, taken in connection with sensitization to the hapten diphenylcyclopropenone (DPC). The DNA for the CDR3 is TGCGCCAGCAGCTTGAAGGGGGTCGGAGCCGGGGAGCTGTTTTTT. Its translation: CASSLKGVGAGELFF.